This TCR beta chain derives from a study of blood T cell repertoires in COVID-19. About the study: In each case, the material was cDNA or gDNA derived from T cells, B-cell-depleted T cells, or PBMCs.

Some clones are missing from TCRdb's copy, which holds only in-frame ones; the method was immunoSEQ multiplex PCR. Of 150,000 to 200,000 clones in the sample, about four fifths were seen once. The length of the CDR3 is 16 residues. The V gene's germline CDR1 is PRHDT and CDR2 FYEKMQ (reference sequence). Trimming removed 4 bases from V and 5 bases from J; junction bases left unmatched: 9. Sequenced input: peripheral blood. This sequence originates from a human donor with acute or convalescent COVID-19. The donor label of this sample is uncertain. The chain carries TRBV13 and TRBJ2-3; 10 bases match TRBD2. This CDR3 reads CASSSKRGGLLDTQYF. CDR3 nucleotides: TGTGCCAGCAGCTCAAAGCGGGGGGGCCTACTAGATACGCAGTATTTT.